The clone carrying this TCR beta chain was counted a few times. Its matching antigen is unknown. This sample was taken from a study of identical twins. TCRdb re-analysed the 5' RACE reads in MiXCR, keeping a single row per CDR3 protein. The sample comprises roughly 720,000 distinct CDR3 sequences, about 18% of which are singletons, and about an eighth rests with the top ten. Findings and caveats of the study: Out-of-frame TCR alpha sharing observed in monozygotic twins exceeded model estimates. Whereas memory repertoires showed no such difference, abundant cord blood beta clonotypes carried fewer insertions.

These data also formed part of another study, on T cells expressing NK-cell markers. That source notes: In more than 5 donors, dominant CD3+CD56+NKG2C+ clonotypes ranked among the top 10 CD8+ clonotypes.

Sequencing was done on a sample of PBMCs. The sequence was collected from a woman younger than 35 in good health.

The CDR3 region is CASSFGTARPLHF. CDR3 sequence (DNA): TGTGCCAGCAGTTTCGGGACAGCTCGACCCCTCCACTTT. The V call is TRBV12-3 or TRBV12-4, the J call TRBJ1-6; 7 bases agree with TRBD1. J was trimmed by 12 bases and V by 3 bases; bases with no gene match: 5. The CDR3 is 13 residues long.